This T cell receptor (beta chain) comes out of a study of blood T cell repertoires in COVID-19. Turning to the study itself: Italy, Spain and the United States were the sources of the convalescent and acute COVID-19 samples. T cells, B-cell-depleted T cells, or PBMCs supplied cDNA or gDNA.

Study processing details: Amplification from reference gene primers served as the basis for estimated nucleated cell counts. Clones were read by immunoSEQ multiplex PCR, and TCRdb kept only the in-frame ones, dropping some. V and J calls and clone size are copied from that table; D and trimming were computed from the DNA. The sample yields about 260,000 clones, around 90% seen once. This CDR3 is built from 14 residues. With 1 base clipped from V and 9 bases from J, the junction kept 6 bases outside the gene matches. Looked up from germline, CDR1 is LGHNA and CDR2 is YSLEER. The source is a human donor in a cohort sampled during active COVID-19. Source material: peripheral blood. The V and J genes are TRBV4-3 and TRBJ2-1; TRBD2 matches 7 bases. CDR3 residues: CASSQVRESAEQFF. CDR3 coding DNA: TGCGCCAGCAGCCAAGTGCGGGAGAGTGCTGAGCAGTTCTTC.